The 8 T cell receptor beta chains in this list originate from one sample, sequenced in a study of control samples from healthy donors and cancer patients. Using immunoSEQ multiplex PCR, the repertoire was profiled, and TCRdb retains in-frame clones only, with some absent. Here the sample spans roughly 150,000 clones, just over 85% being singletons. Sequencing input: blood. Receptor source: a man between 18 and 35 years old in good health.

The V and J genes are TRBV5-5 and TRBJ2-7, with a weak D call TRBD2 (5 bases). The CDR3 is made up of 16 amino acids. Germline CDR1 and CDR2: SGHKS and YYEKEE (reference sequence). With 4 bases removed from V and 3 bases from J, the gap between germline ends came to 20 bases. The CDR3 DNA reads as TGTGCCAGCAGCCCCCAACGGGGTACTGCAGACTACGAGCAGTACTTC. Its protein product is CASSPQRGTADYEQYF.

V and J are TRBV5-1 and TRBJ2-7; tentatively, D is TRBD1 (5 bases). Germline V CDR1 and CDR2: SGHRS, YFSETQ. The length of the CDR3 is 14 residues. V lost 0 bases and J lost 5, with 12 bases in between. The CDR3 sequence: CASSLGGEGHEQYF. As DNA, the CDR3 is TGCGCCAGCAGCTTGGGGGGCGAAGGTCACGAGCAGTACTTC.

The gene calls are TRBV2 and TRBJ2-1; D not resolved. Germline V CDR1 and CDR2: SNHLY, FYNNEI. Trimming left V 7 bases short and J 3 bases short, with 16 bases between. CDR3 size: 15 residues. Written as DNA, the CDR3 is TGTGCCAGCACGGACGGGCTTGGGGACTACAATGAGCAGTTCTTC. This codes for CASTDGLGDYNEQFF. Drawing the rest from reference TRBV2 and TRBJ2-1, the complete variable domain is EPEVTQTPSHQVTQMGQEVILRCVPISNHLYFYWYRQILGQKVEFLVSFYNNEISEKSEIFDDQFSVERPDGSNFTLKIRSTKLEDSAMYFCASTDGLGDYNEQFFGPGTRLTVL.

The V gene is TRBV28, the J gene TRBJ2-5; D assignment may be TRBD1 or TRBD2 (5 bases each). This CDR3 is 15 amino acids long. Trimming removed 7 bases from V and 1 base from J, with 16 bases in between. Germline V gene data show CDR1 as MDHEN and CDR2 as SYDVKM. The CDR3 loop is CASTQGRTFQETQYF. For the CDR3, the DNA is TGTGCCAGCACCCAGGGACGTACGTTCCAAGAGACCCAGTACTTC.

The gene calls are TRBV10-3 and TRBJ1-6, with 8 nucleotides matching TRBD1. With V trimmed by 0 bases and J by 4 bases, 2 bases remained unmatched. The CDR3 consists of 16 residues. The V gene's germline CDR1 is ENHRY and CDR2 SYGVKD. DNA for the CDR3: TGTGCCATCAGTGAGTCTACAGGGGGTTATAATTCACCCCTCCACTTT. This sequence encodes CAISESTGGYNSPLHF.

The rearrangement joins TRBV27 to TRBJ1-2; TRBD1 matches at 8 bases. This CDR3 is 15 amino acids long. The germline V gene encodes CDR1 MNHEY and CDR2 SMNVEV (reference sequence). J lost 7 bases, V lost 5 bases, and 12 bases had no gene match. CDR3 sequence reads: CASSLQGQVSGGYTF. The CDR3 DNA follows: TGTGCCAGCAGTCTACAGGGACAGGTGTCTGGTGGCTACACCTTC.

This sequence joins TRBV28 and TRBJ1-1; the D gene is possibly TRBD1 (5 bases). Trimming left V 3 bases short and J 11 bases short, with 22 bases between. This CDR3 spans 15 amino acids. CDR1 and CDR2 from the germline V gene are MDHEN and SYDVKM. The CDR3 DNA reads TGTGCCAGCAGTTTTCTTGAGAGGGCCTCCCAGGGCGCTTTCTTT. Translated: CASSFLERASQGAFF. Full variable domain (outside the CDR3, taken from reference TRBV28 and TRBJ1-1): DVKVTQSSRYLVKRTGEKVFLECVQDMDHENMFWYRQDPGLGLRLIYFSYDVKMKEKGDIPEGYSVSREKKERFSLILESASTNQTSMYLCASSFLERASQGAFFGQGTRLTVV.

V is TRBV28 and J is TRBJ2-4, with D perhaps matching TRBD1 or TRBD2 (5 bases each). Germline V gene lookup returns CDR1 MDHEN and CDR2 SYDVKM. The CDR3 consists of 14 residues. V shed 8 bases and J shed 1 base, with 12 bases lying between them. The CDR3 protein is CASGGGTAKNIQYF. In nucleotides, the CDR3 is TGTGCCAGCGGTGGGGGTACGGCCAAAAACATTCAGTACTTC.